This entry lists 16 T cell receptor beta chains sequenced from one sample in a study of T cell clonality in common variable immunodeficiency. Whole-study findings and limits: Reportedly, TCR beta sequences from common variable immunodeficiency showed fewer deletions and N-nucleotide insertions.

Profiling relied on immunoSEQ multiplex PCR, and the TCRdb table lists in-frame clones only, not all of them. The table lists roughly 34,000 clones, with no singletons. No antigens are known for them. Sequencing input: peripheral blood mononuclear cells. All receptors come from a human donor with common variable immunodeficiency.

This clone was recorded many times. CDR3 residues: CASSQIDGGISPLHF. CDR3 DNA, as far as it was read: TGTGCCAGCAGCCAAATAGACGGGGGGATTTCACCC. This rearrangement joins TRBV11-3 to TRBJ1-6, with D maybe TRBD1 (5 bases). The CDR3 end is not reached by the read, which stops 3 residues before it; the germline J gene fills it in. Germline V lookup: CDR1 SGHNT, CDR2 YENEEA. The CDR3 is made up of 15 amino acids. Trimming removed 5 bases at V and 9 bases at J, with 17 bases between.

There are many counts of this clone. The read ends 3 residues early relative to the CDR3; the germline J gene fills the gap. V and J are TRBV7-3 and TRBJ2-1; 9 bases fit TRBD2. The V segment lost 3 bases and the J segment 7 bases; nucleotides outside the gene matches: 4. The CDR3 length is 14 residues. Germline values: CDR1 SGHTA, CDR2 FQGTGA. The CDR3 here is CASSFSSGNNEQFF. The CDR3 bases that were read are TGTGCCAGCAGCTTCTCTAGCGGGAATAATGAG.

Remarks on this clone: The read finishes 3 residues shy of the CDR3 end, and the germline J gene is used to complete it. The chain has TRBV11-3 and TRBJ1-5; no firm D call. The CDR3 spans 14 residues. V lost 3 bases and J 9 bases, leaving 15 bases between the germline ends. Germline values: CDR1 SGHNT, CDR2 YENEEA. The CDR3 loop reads CASSFLQTEGPQHF. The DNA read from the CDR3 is TGTGCCAGCAGCTTCTTACAGACCGAGGGGCCC.

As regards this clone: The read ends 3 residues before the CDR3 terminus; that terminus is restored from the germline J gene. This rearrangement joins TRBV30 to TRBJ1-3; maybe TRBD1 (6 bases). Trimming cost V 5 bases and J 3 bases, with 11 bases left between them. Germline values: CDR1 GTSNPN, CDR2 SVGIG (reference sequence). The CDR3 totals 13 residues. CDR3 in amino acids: CAWDTGFGNTIYF. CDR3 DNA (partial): TGTGCCTGGGATACAGGGTTTGGAAACACC.

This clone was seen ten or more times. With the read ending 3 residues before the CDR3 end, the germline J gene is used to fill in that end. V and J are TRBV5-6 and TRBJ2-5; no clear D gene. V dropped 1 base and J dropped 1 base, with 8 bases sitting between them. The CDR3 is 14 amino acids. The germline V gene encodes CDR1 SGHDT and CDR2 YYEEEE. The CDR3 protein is CASSLRQGQETQYF. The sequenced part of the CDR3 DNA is TGTGCCAGCAGCTTGAGACAAGGCCAAGAGACC.

The CDR3 sequence is CASSWGHGGETQYF. The CDR3 bases that were read are TGTGCCAGCAGCTGGGGACACGGCGGGGAGACC. The chain uses TRBV2 and TRBJ2-5, with TRBD1 as a possible D gene (6 bases). The read halts 3 residues ahead of the CDR3 end, with the missing end drawn from the germline J gene. Deletions cut 6 bases from V and 5 bases from J, with 16 bases between. Germline values: CDR1 SNHLY, CDR2 FYNNEI. This CDR3 is 14 amino acids long.

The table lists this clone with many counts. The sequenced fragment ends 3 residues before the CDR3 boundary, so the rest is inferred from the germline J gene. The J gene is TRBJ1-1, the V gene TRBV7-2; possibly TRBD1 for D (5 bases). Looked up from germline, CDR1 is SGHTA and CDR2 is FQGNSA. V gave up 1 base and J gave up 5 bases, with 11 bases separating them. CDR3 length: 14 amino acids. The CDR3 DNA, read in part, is TGTGCCAGCAGCTTAGTTCAGGGAGGGACTGAA. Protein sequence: CASSLVQGGTE. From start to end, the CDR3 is CASSLVQGGTEAFF.

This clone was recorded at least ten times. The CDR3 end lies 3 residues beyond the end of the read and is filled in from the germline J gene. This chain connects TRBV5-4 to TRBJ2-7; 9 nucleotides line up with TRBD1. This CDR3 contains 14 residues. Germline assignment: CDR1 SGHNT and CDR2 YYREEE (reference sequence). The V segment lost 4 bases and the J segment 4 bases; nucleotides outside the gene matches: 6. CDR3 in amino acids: CASSITGGAYEQYF. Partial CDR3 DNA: TGTGCCAGCAGCATAACAGGGGGCGCGTACGAG.

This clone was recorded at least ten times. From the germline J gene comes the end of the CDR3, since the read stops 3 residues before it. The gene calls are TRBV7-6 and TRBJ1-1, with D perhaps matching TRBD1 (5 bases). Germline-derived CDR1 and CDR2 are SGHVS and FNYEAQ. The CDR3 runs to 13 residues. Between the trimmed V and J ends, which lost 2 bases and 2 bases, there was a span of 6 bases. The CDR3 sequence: CASSLRGNTEAFF. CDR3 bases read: TGTGCCAGCAGCTTAAGGGGAAACACTGAA. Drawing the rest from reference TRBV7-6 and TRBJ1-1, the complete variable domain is GAGVSQSPRYKVTKRGQDVALRCDPISGHVSLYWYRQALGQGPEFLTYFNYEAQQDKSGLPNDRFSAERPEGSISTLTIQRTEQRDSAMYRCASSLRGNTEAFFGQGTRLTVV.

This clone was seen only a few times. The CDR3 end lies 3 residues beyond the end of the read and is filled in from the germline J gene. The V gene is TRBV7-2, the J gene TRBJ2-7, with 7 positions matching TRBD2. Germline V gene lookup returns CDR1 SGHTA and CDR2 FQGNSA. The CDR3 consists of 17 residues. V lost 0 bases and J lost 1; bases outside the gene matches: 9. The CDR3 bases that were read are TGTGCCAGCAGCTTAGCACGTAGGTCTAGCGGTTCCTACGAG. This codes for CASSLARRSSGSYE. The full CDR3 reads CASSLARRSSGSYEQYF.

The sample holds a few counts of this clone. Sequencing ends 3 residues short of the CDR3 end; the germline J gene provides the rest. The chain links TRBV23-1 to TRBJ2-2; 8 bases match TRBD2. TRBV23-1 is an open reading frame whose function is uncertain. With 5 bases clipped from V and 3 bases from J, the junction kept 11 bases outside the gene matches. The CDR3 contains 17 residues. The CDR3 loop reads CASSAITSGPDTGELFF. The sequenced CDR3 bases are TGCGCCAGCAGTGCGATCACTAGCGGCCCAGACACCGGGGAG.

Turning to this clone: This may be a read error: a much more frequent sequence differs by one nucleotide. CDR3 bases read: TGTGCCAGCAGTCCTTCCTACGAG. The encoded protein is CASSPSYE. In full, the CDR3 is CASSPSYEQYF. The V call is TRBV6-2 or TRBV6-3, the J call TRBJ2-7; no clear D. The sequence runs out 3 residues before the end of the CDR3; the remainder is reconstructed from the germline J gene. The V end was cut by 5 bases, the J end by 1 base, with 3 bases between. In germline, CDR1 is MNHEY, CDR2 SVGEGT. The CDR3 consists of 11 residues.

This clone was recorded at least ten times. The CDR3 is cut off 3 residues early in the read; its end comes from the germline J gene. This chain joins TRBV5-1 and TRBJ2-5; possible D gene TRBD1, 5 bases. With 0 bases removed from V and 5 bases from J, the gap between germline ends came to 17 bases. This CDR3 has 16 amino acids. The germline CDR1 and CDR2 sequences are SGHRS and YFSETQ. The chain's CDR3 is CASSLEKGRIGETQYF. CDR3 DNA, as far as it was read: TGCGCCAGCAGCTTGGAGAAGGGGCGCATTGGGGAGACC.

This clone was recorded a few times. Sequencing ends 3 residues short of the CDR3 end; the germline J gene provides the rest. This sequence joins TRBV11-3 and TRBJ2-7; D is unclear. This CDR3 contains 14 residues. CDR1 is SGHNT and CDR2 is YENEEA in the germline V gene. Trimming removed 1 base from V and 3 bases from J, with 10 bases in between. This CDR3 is CASSLVVTFYEQYF. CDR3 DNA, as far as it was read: TGTGCCAGCAGCTTAGTAGTCACCTTCTACGAG.

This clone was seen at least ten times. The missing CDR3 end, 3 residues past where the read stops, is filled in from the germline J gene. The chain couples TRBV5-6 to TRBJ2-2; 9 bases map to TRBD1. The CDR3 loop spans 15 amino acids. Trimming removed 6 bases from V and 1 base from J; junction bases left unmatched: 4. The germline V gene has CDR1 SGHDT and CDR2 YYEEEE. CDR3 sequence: CASTWTGVNTGELFF. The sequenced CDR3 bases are TGTGCCAGCACCTGGACAGGGGTGAACACCGGGGAG.

CDR3 DNA (partial): TGTGCCTGGAGTGGGACAGGGGGCTCCGAG. This sequence encodes CAWSGTGGSE. The whole CDR3 region reads CAWSGTGGSEQYF. The J gene is TRBJ2-7, the V gene TRBV19; 12 positions agree with TRBD1. Read data end 3 residues before the CDR3 end; the end is taken from the germline J gene. This CDR3 has 13 residues. CDR1 and CDR2 from the germline V gene are LNHDA and SQIVND (reference sequence). V lost 11 bases, J lost 6 bases, and 8 bases stayed unmatched.